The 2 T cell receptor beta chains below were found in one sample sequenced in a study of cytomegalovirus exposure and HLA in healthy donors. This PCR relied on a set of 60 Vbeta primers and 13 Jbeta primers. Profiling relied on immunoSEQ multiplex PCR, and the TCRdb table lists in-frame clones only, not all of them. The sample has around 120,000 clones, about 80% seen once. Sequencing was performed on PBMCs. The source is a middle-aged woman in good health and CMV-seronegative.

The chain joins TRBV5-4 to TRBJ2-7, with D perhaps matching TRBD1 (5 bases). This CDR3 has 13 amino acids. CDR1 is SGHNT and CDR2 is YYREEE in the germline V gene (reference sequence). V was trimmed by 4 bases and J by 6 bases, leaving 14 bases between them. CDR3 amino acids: CASSGAGQGEQYF. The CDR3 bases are TGTGCCAGCAGCGGGGCAGGTCAAGGCGAGCAGTACTTC.

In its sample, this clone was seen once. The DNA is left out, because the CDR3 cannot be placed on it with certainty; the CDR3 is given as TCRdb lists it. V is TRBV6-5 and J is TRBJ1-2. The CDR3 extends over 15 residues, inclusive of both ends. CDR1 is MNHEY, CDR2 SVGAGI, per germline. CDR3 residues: CASSTSGGAYYGYTF.